This TCR beta chain was profiled in a study of blood T cell repertoires in COVID-19. Across the study: The study drew acute and convalescent COVID-19 samples from the United States, Italy and Spain. In each case, the material was cDNA or gDNA derived from T cells, B-cell-depleted T cells, or PBMCs.

As handled by the study authors: For nucleated cells, counts were estimated from reference gene primer amplification. Sequenced by immunoSEQ multiplex PCR; TCRdb stores in-frame clones only, minus some. D and trimming come from the DNA, and the V and J calls and clone size come from that table. The repertoire consists of about 130,000 clones, with approximately 70% occurring once and the leading ten covering under 2.5%. V shed 2 bases, J shed 5 bases, and the junction held 3 bases outside the gene matches. The CDR3 runs to 15 residues. Germline V CDR1 and CDR2: MNHEY, SMNVEV (reference sequence). This receptor was obtained from a woman aged 70-85 years with acute or convalescent COVID-19. This chain links TRBV27 with TRBJ2-2, with 9 bases fitting TRBD2. Material: peripheral blood. The CDR3 is CASSLTSGWTGELFF. The CDR3 DNA is TGTGCCAGCAGTTTAACTAGCGGGTGGACCGGGGAGCTGTTTTTT.